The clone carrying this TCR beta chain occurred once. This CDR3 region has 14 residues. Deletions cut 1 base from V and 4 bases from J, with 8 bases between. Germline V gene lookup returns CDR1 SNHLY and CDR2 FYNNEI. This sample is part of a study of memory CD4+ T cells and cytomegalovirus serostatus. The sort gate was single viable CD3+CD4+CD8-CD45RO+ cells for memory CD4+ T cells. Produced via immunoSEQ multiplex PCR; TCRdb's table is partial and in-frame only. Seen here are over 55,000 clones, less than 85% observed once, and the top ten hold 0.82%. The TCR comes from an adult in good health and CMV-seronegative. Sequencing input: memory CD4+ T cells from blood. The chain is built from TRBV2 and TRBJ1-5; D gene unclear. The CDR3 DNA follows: TGTGCCAGCAGTGAAGTTCAGAGGAATCAGCCCCAGCATTTT. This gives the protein CASSEVQRNQPQHF. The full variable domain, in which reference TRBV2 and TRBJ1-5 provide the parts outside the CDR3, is EPEVTQTPSHQVTQMGQEVILRCVPISNHLYFYWYRQILGQKVEFLVSFYNNEISEKSEIFDDQFSVERPDGSNFTLKIRSTKLEDSAMYFCASSEVQRNQPQHFGDGTRLSIL.